This is a list of T cell receptor beta chains from one sample in a study of blood T cell repertoires in COVID-19. TCRdb keeps only in-frame clones here, not all; method: immunoSEQ multiplex PCR. The repertoire holds 200,000 to 250,000 clones, 80% to 90% seen once, with 3.5% to 4% in the top ten. The sequencing input was PBMCs or T cells enriched from blood (not recorded which). Receptor source: a woman aged 40 to 55 with acute COVID-19. Both conserved end residues are part of each CDR3. D genes are given only for firm matches.

D: -; J: TRBJ2-1; V: TRBV9; CDR3: CASSASGSEGEQFF
D: TRBD2; J: TRBJ2-3; V: TRBV10-2; CDR3: CASSEWVAGSTDTQYF
D: -; J: TRBJ1-2; V: TRBV27; CDR3: CASSQAYGYTF
D: -; J: TRBJ2-7; V: TRBV11-2; CDR3: CASSLGGGRYEQYF
D: -; J: TRBJ1-2; V: TRBV25-1; CDR3: CASSDTGSYGYTF
D: -; J: TRBJ2-4; V: TRBV27; CDR3: CASSLNPRDIQYF
D: -; J: TRBJ1-1; V: TRBV18; CDR3: CASSSQGRGTEAFF
D: TRBD1; J: TRBJ2-1; V: TRBV15; CDR3: CATSRTGAHNEQFF
D: -; J: TRBJ2-7; V: TRBV2; CDR3: CASSETGGIGYEQYF
D: TRBD2; J: TRBJ2-7; V: TRBV15; CDR3: CATSRVLAGVYEQYF
D: -; J: TRBJ1-5; V: TRBV19; CDR3: CASSAGVYSNQPQHF
D: TRBD2; J: TRBJ2-2; V: TRBV6-5; CDR3: CASPGTSNTGELFF
D: -; J: TRBJ1-5; V: TRBV2; CDR3: CASSKLRGGNQPQHF
D: -; J: TRBJ1-2; V: TRBV4-1; CDR3: CASSLGAGVDGYTF
D: TRBD1; J: TRBJ1-2; V: TRBV6-5; CDR3: CASSQTGAVYGYTF
D: -; J: TRBJ2-2; V: TRBV6-5; CDR3: CASYPQGNTGELFF
D: TRBD1; J: TRBJ2-2; V: TRBV6-6; CDR3: CASGTGQLGIAGELFF
D: TRBD1; J: TRBJ2-7; V: TRBV14; CDR3: CASSPGGSLGEQYF
D: -; J: TRBJ1-1; V: TRBV15; CDR3: CATSRAGGARTEAFF
D: -; J: TRBJ2-3; V: TRBV7-9; CDR3: CASSLWAAQPRTQYF
D: TRBD2; J: TRBJ2-1; V: TRBV11-3; CDR3: CASSREDEQFF
D: TRBD2; J: TRBJ2-7; V: TRBV3-1/TRBV3-2; CDR3: CASSQAKLAGGEEQYF
D: -; J: TRBJ2-7; V: TRBV27; CDR3: CASSPLKNEQYF
D: TRBD1; J: TRBJ2-7; V: TRBV2; CDR3: CASSDDRDRTYYEQYF
D: -; J: TRBJ1-1; V: TRBV3-1/TRBV3-2; CDR3: CASSHVPGTEAFF
D: -; J: TRBJ2-7; V: TRBV7-2; CDR3: CASSLGGFTNEQYF
D: TRBD2; J: TRBJ2-7; V: TRBV9; CDR3: CASSVGSGGAREQYF
D: TRBD1; J: TRBJ2-5; V: TRBV19; CDR3: CASSIYETGKETQYF
D: -; J: TRBJ1-4; V: TRBV7-9; CDR3: CASTDQGLDEKLFF
D: -; J: TRBJ1-2; V: TRBV3-1/TRBV3-2; CDR3: CASSHRSGYTF